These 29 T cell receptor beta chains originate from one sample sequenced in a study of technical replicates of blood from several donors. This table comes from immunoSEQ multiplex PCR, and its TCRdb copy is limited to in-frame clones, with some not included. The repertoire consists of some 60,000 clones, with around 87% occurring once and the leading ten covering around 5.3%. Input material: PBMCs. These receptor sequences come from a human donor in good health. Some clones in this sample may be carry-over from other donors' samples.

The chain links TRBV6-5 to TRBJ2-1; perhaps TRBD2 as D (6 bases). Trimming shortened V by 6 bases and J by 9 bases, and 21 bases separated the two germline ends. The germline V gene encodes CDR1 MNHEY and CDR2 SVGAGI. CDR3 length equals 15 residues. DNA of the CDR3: TGTGCCAGCAGACCCCGTCCCGGGACCGGGAGTGAGCAGTTCTTC. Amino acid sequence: CASRPRPGTGSEQFF.

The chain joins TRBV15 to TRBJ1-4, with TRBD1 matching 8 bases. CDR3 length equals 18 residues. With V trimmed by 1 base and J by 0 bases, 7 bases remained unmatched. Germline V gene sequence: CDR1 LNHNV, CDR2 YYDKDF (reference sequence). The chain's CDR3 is CATSRGQGIHPTNEKLFF. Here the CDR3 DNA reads TGTGCCACCAGCAGAGGACAGGGGATTCATCCAACTAATGAAAAACTGTTTTTT.

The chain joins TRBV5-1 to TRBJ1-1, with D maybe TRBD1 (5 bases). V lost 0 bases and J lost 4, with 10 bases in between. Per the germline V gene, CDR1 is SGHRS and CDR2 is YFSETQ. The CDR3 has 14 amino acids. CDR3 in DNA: TGCGCCAGCAGCTTGGCCTCGGGGGGCACTGAAGCTTTCTTT. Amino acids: CASSLASGGTEAFF. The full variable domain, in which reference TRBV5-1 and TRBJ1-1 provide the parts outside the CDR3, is KAGVTQTPRYLIKTRGQQVTLSCSPISGHRSVSWYQQTPGQGLQFLFEYFSETQRNKGNFPGRFSGRQFSNSRSEMNVSTLELGDSALYLCASSLASGGTEAFFGQGTRLTVV.

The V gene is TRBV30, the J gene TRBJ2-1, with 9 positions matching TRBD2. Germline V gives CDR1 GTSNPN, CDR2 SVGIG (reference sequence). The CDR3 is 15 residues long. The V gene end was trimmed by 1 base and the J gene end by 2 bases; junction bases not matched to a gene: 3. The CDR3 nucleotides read TGTGCCTGGAGTGGGGCTAGCGGGACCTACAATGAGCAGTTCTTC. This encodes CAWSGASGTYNEQFF.

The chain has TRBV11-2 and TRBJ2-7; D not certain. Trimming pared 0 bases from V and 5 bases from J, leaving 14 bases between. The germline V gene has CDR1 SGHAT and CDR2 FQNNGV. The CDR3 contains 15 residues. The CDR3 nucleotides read TGTGCCAGCAGCTTAGAAAGTATTGCCCAGGACGAGCAGTACTTC. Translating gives CASSLESIAQDEQYF.

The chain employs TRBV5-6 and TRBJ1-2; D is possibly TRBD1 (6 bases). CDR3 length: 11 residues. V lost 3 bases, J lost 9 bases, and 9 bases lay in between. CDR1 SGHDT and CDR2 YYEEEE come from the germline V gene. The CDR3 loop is CASSWGRSYTF. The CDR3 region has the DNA TGTGCCAGCAGCTGGGGGCGAAGCTACACCTTC.

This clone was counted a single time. This CDR3 is CASMGRRHEQFF. In DNA form, the CDR3 reads TGCGCCAGCATGGGGAGACGCCATGAGCAGTTCTTC. V gene TRBV23-1 combines with J gene TRBJ2-1; possibly TRBD2 for D (5 bases). TRBV23-1 is reported as an ORF; its role is uncertain. CDR3 size: 12 residues. V was shortened by 7 bases and J by 8 bases, with 12 bases between the two germline ends.

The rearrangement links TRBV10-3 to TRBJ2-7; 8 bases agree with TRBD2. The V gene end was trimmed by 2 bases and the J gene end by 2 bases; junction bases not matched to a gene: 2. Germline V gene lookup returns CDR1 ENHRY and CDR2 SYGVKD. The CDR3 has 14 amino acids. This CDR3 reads CAISETSGTYEQYF. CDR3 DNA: TGTGCCATCAGTGAGACTAGCGGCACCTACGAGCAGTACTTC.

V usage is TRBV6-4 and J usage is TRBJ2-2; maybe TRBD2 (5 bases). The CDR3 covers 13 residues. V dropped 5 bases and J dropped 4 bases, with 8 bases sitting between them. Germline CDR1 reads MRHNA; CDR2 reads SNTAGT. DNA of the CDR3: TGTGCCAGCAGTTCAGCGGTCACCGGGGAGCTGTTTTTT. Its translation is CASSSAVTGELFF.

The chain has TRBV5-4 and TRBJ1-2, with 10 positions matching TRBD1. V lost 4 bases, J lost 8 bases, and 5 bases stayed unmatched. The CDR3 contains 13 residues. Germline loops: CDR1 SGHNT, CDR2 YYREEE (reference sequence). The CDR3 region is CASSADRGWGYTF. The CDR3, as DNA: TGTGCCAGCAGCGCGGACAGGGGGTGGGGCTACACCTTC.

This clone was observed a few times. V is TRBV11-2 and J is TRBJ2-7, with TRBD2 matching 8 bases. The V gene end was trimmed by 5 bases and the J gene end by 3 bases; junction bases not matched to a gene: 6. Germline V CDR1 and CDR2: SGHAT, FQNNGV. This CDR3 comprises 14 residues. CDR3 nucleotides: TGTGCCAGCAGCGCCGCGGGGGGTTTCTACGAGCAGTACTTC. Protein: CASSAAGGFYEQYF.

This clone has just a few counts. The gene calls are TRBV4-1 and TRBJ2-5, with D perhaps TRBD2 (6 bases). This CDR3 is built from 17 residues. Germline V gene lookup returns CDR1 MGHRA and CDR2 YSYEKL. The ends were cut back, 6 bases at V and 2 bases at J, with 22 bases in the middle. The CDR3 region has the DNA TGCGCCAGCAGTTGGGGCCGAGTAGCGGTGGATCAAGAGACCCAGTACTTC. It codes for CASSWGRVAVDQETQYF.

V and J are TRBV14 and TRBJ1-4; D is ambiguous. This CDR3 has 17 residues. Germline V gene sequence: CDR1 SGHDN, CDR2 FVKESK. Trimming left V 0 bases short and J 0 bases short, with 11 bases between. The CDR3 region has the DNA TGTGCCAGCAGCCAAGATCGAGGAGGAACAACTAATGAAAAACTGTTTTTT. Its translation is CASSQDRGGTTNEKLFF.

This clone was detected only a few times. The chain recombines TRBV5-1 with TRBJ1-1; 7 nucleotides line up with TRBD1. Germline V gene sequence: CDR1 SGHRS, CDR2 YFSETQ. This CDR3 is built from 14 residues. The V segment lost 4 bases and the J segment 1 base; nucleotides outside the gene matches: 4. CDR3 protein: CASSDQGGNTEAFF. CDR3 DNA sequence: TGCGCCAGCAGCGACCAGGGGGGGAACACTGAAGCTTTCTTT.

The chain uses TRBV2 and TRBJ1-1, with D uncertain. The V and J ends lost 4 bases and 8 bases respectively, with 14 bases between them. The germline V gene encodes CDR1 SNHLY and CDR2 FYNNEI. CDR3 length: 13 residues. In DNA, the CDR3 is TGTGCCAGCAGTGTCGCAGTAAGAGGCGAAGCTTTCTTT. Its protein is CASSVAVRGEAFF. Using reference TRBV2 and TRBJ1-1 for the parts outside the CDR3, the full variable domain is EPEVTQTPSHQVTQMGQEVILRCVPISNHLYFYWYRQILGQKVEFLVSFYNNEISEKSEIFDDQFSVERPDGSNFTLKIRSTKLEDSAMYFCASSVAVRGEAFFGQGTRLTVV.

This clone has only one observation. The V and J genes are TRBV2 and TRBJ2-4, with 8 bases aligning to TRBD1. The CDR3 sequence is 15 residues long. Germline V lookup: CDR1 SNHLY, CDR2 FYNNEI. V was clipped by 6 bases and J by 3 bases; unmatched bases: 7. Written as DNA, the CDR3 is TGTGCCAGCAGCCCCACCACAGGGGGCAAAAACATTCAGTACTTC. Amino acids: CASSPTTGGKNIQYF. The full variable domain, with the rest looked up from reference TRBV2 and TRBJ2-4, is EPEVTQTPSHQVTQMGQEVILRCVPISNHLYFYWYRQILGQKVEFLVSFYNNEISEKSEIFDDQFSVERPDGSNFTLKIRSTKLEDSAMYFCASSPTTGGKNIQYFGAGTRLSVL.

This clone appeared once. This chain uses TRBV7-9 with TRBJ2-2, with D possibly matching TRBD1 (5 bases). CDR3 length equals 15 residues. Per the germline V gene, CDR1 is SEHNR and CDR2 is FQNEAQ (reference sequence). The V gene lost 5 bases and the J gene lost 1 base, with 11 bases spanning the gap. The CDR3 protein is CASSPQGVNTGELFF. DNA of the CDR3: TGTGCCAGCAGCCCCCAAGGGGTGAACACCGGGGAGCTGTTTTTT.

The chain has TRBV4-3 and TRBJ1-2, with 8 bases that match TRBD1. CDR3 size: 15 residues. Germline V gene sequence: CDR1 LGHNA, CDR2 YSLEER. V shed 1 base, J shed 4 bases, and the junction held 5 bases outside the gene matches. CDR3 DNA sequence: TGCGCCAGCAGCCAAGGAATAGACAGGGGCTATGGCTACACCTTC. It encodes CASSQGIDRGYGYTF.

The CDR3 DNA follows: TGCAGCGTTGAACCTCCGGGACAGGGTAATGGCTACACCTTC. It is translated as CSVEPPGQGNGYTF. The J gene is TRBJ1-2, the V gene TRBV29-1; 9 nucleotides match TRBD1. The CDR3 extends over 14 amino acids. After removal of 2 bases from V and 6 bases from J, the junction contained 7 bases not matched to a gene. Germline V gives CDR1 SQVTM, CDR2 ANQGSEA.

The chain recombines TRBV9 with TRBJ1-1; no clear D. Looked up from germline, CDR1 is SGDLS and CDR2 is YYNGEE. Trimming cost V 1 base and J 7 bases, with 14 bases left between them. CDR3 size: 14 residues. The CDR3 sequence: CASSVNPNAGEAFF. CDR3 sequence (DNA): TGTGCCAGCAGCGTAAACCCCAACGCGGGTGAAGCTTTCTTT.

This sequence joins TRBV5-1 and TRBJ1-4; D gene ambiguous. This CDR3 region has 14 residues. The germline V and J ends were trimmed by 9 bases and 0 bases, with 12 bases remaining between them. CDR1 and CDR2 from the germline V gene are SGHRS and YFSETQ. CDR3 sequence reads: CATRREATNEKLFF. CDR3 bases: TGCGCCACTCGGCGGGAGGCAACTAATGAAAAACTGTTTTTT. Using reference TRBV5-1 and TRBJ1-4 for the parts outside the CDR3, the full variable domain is KAGVTQTPRYLIKTRGQQVTLSCSPISGHRSVSWYQQTPGQGLQFLFEYFSETQRNKGNFPGRFSGRQFSNSRSEMNVSTLELGDSALYLCATRREATNEKLFFGSGTQLSVL.

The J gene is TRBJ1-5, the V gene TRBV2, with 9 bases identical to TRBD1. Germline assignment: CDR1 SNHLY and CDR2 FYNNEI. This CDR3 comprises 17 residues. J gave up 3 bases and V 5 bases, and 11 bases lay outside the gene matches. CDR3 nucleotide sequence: TGTGCCAGCAGTCTGGCGGGACAGGGTTTATCCAATCAGCCCCAGCATTTT. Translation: CASSLAGQGLSNQPQHF.

The CDR3 DNA follows: TGTGCCAGCAGCCCAGGACTCCACTACGAGCAGTACTTC. Residues: CASSPGLHYEQYF. The chain combines TRBV7-2 with TRBJ2-7; D is possibly TRBD2 (5 bases). Germline V CDR1 and CDR2: SGHTA, FQGNSA. V was shortened by 5 bases and J by 3 bases, with 11 bases between the two germline ends. This CDR3 has 13 amino acids.

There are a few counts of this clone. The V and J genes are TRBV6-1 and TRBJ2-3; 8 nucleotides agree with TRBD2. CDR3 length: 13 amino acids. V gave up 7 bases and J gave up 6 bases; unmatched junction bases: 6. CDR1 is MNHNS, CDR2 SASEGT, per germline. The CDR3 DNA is TGTGCCAGCACACTAGCGGAGGTGGATACGCAGTATTTT. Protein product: CASTLAEVDTQYF.

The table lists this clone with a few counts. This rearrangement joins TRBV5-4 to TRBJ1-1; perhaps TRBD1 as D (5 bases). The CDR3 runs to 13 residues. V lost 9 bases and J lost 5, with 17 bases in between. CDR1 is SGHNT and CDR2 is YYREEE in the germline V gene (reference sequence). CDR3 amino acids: CATQGRHGTEAFF. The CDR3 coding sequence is TGTGCCACCCAGGGTAGGCATGGGACTGAAGCTTTCTTT. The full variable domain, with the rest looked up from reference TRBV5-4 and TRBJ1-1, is ETGVTQSPTHLIKTRGQQVTLRCSSQSGHNTVSWYQQALGQGPQFIFQYYREEENGRGNFPPRFSGLQFPNYSSELNVNALELDDSALYLCATQGRHGTEAFFGQGTRLTVV.

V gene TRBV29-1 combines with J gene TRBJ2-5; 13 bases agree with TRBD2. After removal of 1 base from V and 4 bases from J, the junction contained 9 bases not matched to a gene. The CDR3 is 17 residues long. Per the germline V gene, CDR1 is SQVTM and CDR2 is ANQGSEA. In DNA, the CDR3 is TGCAGCGTTGAAGGGACTAGCGGGGGCCAGTCGAGAGAGACCCAGTACTTC. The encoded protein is CSVEGTSGGQSRETQYF.

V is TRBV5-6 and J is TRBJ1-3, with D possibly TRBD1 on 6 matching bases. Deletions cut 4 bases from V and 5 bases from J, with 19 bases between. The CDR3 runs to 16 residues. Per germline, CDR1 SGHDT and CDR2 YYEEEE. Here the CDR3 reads CASSPNLGASRNTIYF. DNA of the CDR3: TGTGCCAGCAGCCCGAACTTGGGGGCTTCACGAAACACCATATATTTT. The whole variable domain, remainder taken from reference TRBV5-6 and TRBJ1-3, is DAGVTQSPTHLIKTRGQQVTLRCSPKSGHDTVSWYQQALGQGPQFIFQYYEEEERQRGNFPDRFSGHQFPNYSSELNVNALLLGDSALYLCASSPNLGASRNTIYFGEGSWLTVV.

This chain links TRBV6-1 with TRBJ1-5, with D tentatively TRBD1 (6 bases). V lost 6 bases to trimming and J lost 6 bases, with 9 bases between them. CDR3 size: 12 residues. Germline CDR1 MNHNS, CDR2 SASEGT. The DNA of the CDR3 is TGTGCCAGCAGCCAGGGGTTTCAGCCCCAGCATTTT. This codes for CASSQGFQPQHF.

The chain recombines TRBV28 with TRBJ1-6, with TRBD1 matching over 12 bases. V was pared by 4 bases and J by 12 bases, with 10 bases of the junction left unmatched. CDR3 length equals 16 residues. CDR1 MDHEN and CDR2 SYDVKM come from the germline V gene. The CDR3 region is CASSSPGQGASVPLHF. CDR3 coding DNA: TGTGCCAGCAGTTCGCCGGGACAGGGGGCATCGGTACCCCTCCACTTT.